The entry that follows covers one T cell receptor (beta chain) sequence. Its antigen remains unknown. This CDR3 has 14 amino acids. V gave up 5 bases and J gave up 5 bases, with 12 bases separating them. Per germline, CDR1 SGHTA and CDR2 FQGTGA. Measured with immunoSEQ multiplex PCR; TCRdb has only the in-frame clones, and not every one. The sample lists some 2,500,000 clones; approximately 93% were seen once. These data belong to a study of shared clonotypes between healthy human individuals. Study overall: Donors had three CD4 naive, three CD4 memory, two CD8 naive and one CD8 memory plate apiece.

Points from the study as a whole: The represented genetic and exposure-history diversity was limited by the small number of donors.

V gene TRBV7-3 combines with J gene TRBJ2-2; D possibly corresponds to TRBD2 (6 bases). The sequence was collected from a man between 18 and 29 years old in good health. Some clones in this sample may be carry-over from other donors' samples. The sequenced sample was naive CD4+ T cells from PBMCs. The subset here: CD45RA+ positively selected. CDR3 loop: CASSGTRGTGELFF. The DNA of the CDR3 is TGTGCCAGCAGCGGTACCCGGGGGACCGGGGAGCTGTTTTTT.